These T cell receptor beta chains were read from a single sample in a study of T cell responses to AZD1222 COVID-19 vaccine. Generated by immunoSEQ multiplex PCR, the TCRdb table keeps only in-frame clones and is missing some. The table includes around 160,000 clones, 90% to 95% detected once. The source was peripheral blood, collected on day 0 of AZD1222 vaccination. These receptors all come from an adult in good health. Each CDR3 is given with its conserved first and last residue. The D gene is left open where the match is weak. Clone size is given for some rows only: seen once, a few or many times, or a class if the clone is expanded.

TRBD1,NA,TRBJ2-7,TRBV5-8,CASSSRQGPHEQYF,TGTGCCAGCAGTTCAAGACAGGGGCCGCACGAGCAGTACTTC
NA,NA,TRBJ1-1,TRBV21-1,CASSKAPLPGHRNTEAFF,TGTGCCAGCAGCAAAGCACCACTCCCGGGACACCGTAACACTGAAGCTTTCTTT
TRBD1,NA,TRBJ1-5,TRBV28,CASSSRQGPGSNQPQHF,TGTGCCAGCAGTTCCAGACAGGGACCCGGTAGCAATCAGCCCCAGCATTTT
TRBD1,NA,TRBJ2-2,TRBV15,CALPDRGGTGELFF,TGTGCCCTACCGGACAGGGGGGGAACCGGGGAGCTGTTTTTT
NA,NA,TRBJ2-1,TRBV28,CASNPPRGNYNEQFF,TGTGCCAGCAACCCCCCTAGGGGCAATTACAATGAGCAGTTCTTC
NA,NA,TRBJ1-1,TRBV27,CASSLLQPQGGEAFF,TGTGCCAGCAGTTTACTACAGCCCCAGGGAGGAGAAGCTTTCTTT
NA,NA,TRBJ2-1,TRBV18,CASSPPVGDEQFF,TGTGCCAGCTCACCACCGGTTGGCGATGAGCAGTTCTTC
TRBD1,NA,TRBJ2-2,TRBV12-5,CASGLPPGGSGNTGELFF,TGTGCTAGTGGTTTGCCCCCAGGGGGCTCTGGGAACACCGGGGAGCTGTTTTTT
NA,few,TRBJ2-3,TRBV29-1,CSVLLVDTQYF,TGCAGCGTTCTCCTAGTGGATACGCAGTATTTT
TRBD2,NA,TRBJ2-5,TRBV29-1,CSVEERAGARETQYF,TGCAGCGTTGAAGAGCGGGCGGGAGCCCGAGAGACCCAGTACTTC
TRBD1,NA,TRBJ1-1,TRBV5-1,CASSLAGSGGPWTEAFF,TGCGCCAGCAGCTTGGCGGGGTCAGGGGGCCCGTGGACTGAAGCTTTCTTT